The present T cell receptor beta chain was sequenced within a study of siplizumab effects on memory and regulatory T cells. Assay used: immunoSEQ multiplex PCR; TCRdb lists only in-frame clones, some missing. Here the sample spans some 120,000 clones, 90% to 95% being singletons. About this clone: Its antigen remains unknown.

The length of the CDR3 is 14 residues. Trimming took off 2 bases at V and 7 bases at J, with 11 bases between the two ends. Germline assignment: CDR1 MNHNS and CDR2 SASEGT. Broader study findings: Naive-or-memory phenotypes were unassignable for roughly 80-97% of proliferating CD4+ or CD8+ clones. In the presence of siplizumab, alloreactive sequences traceable to unstimulated CD4+ memory cells were significantly reduced. Proliferating siplizumab-culture Treg suppressive function went unconfirmed.

The sequencing sample was made of non-Treg CD4+ T cells sorted from blood. This clonotype originated in a human donor in good health. The J gene is TRBJ1-4, the V gene TRBV6-1; D not certain. The CDR3 coding sequence is TGTGCCAGCAGTGAACAATACGTTGGTGAAAAACTGTTTTTT. Translated, it gives CASSEQYVGEKLFF.